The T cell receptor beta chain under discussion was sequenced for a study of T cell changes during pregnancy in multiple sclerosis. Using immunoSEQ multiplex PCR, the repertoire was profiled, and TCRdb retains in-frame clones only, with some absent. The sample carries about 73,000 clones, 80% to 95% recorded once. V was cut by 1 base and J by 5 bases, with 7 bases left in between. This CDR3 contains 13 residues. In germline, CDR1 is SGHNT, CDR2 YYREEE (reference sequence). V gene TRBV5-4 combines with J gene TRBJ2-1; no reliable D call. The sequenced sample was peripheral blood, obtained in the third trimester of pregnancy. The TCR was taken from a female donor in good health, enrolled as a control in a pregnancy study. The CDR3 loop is CASSLLKNNEQFF. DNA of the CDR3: TGTGCCAGCAGCTTGCTAAAGAACAATGAGCAGTTCTTC.